This T cell receptor (beta chain) came from a study of chemoradiotherapy in HPV16-positive cancers. The method was immunoSEQ multiplex PCR; TCRdb's version includes in-frame clones alone and lacks a portion of them. Altogether more than 25,000 clones are present, roughly 93% being singletons, with the ten largest covering about a sixth. This CDR3 spans 16 amino acids. CDR1 is SGDLS and CDR2 is YYNGEE in the germline V gene. V was clipped by 0 bases and J by 4 bases; unmatched bases: 8. V and J are TRBV9 and TRBJ2-7; 9 bases agree with TRBD1. The specimen was blood, collected from a patient who underwent chemoradiotherapy. The TCR was taken from a human donor with HPV-associated anogenital cancer. The CDR3 DNA follows: TGTGCCAGCAGCGTAGAGGCCGGGACAGGGCAGTACGAGCAGTACTTC. Residues: CASSVEAGTGQYEQYF.